This TCR beta chain was retrieved from a study of blood T cell repertoires in COVID-19 (dated by TCRdb to about 2020). Context from the whole study: Samples covering the acute and convalescent phases of COVID-19 were provided by collaborators in the United States, Italy and Spain. Where available, HLA class I and class II types were taken from metadata supplied by the sample provider and were not determined by assay-based typing. Sample metadata almost always included a de-identified subject ID, COVID-19 status, age in years and sex. The samples were drawn from the first 160 participants of the ongoing ImmuneRACE study and from 950 to 1,500 subjects provided by 6 global collaborators. The dataset comprised deeply sampled blood TCRbeta repertoires from subjects exposed to, actively infected with, or recovered from COVID-19. The prospective study material was composed of cDNA or gDNA derived from T cells, B-cell-depleted T cells, or PBMCs. The repertoires were made available in a free public database intended to serve as a resource for research on the immune response to SARS-CoV-2. What the study reported, not specific to this receptor: Clinical and demographic metadata were provided uncurated, with the amount varying by source and participant.

From a lookup of the germline V gene, CDR1 and CDR2 are SGHRS and YFSETQ. V and J lose 4 bases and 6 bases, and a span of 17 bases separates them. The CDR3 sequence holds 16 residues, the cysteine and phenylalanine included. The CDR3 DNA has 48 bases and is translated from base 1. One collaborating source in Seattle enrolled patients while the patients were actively infected and followed the patients over time throughout the course of disease. Collaborating institutions collected whole blood in K2EDTA tubes following their own protocols. For TCRbeta analysis, collaborators shipped samples in one of three forms: frozen whole blood, isolated PBMCs, or DNA extracted from either of those sample types. A remark on this clone: Its antigen is still unknown. The input lacks base qualities; no much larger clone sits a single base away.

TCRbeta CDR3 regions were amplified from genomic DNA by means of the immunoSEQ Assay, a bias-controlled multiplex PCR. The original pipeline was this. The number of nucleated cells in each sample was estimated from the amplification of reference gene primers within the assay. Sequence reads were collapsed and filtered to measure the absolute abundance of every unique TCRbeta CDR3 rearrangement. Productive Simpson clonality was computed per sample as the square root of Simpson's diversity index over productive rearrangements. TCRdb holds this immuneACCESS table with in-frame rearrangements only. Some clones are missing; in checked studies, unresolved V genes explain under half, and the rest has no known cause. V and J calls and clone size are given by that table; D and trimming were obtained from the DNA. The sample includes fewer than 250,000 clones, with 86% observed a single time. 5.5% to 6% of the sample is in the top ten clones.

The clonotype was recovered from a woman older than 75 with COVID-19, enrolled during active disease. The chain joins TRBV5-1 to TRBJ1-6; 6 matching bases give a weak D call of TRBD1. The material sequenced was peripheral blood. The nucleotides read TGCGCCAGCAGCGCACCAACCGGGACAACTAATTCACCCCTCCACTTT. Translated, it reads CASSAPTGTTNSPLHF.